Each of the 8 T cell receptor beta chains below was sequenced from the same sample in a study of blood T cell repertoires in COVID-19. Produced via immunoSEQ multiplex PCR; TCRdb's table is partial and in-frame only. Of 35,000 to 50,000 clones listed, about four fifths are singletons. Sequenced input: peripheral blood. Receptor source: a human donor with acute or convalescent COVID-19. The donor label of this sample is uncertain.

The chain combines TRBV9 with TRBJ2-6; possibly TRBD1 for D (6 bases). Per the germline V gene, CDR1 is SGDLS and CDR2 is YYNGEE. V was trimmed by 4 bases and J by 2 bases, leaving 25 bases between them. The CDR3 covers 20 residues. CDR3 nucleotide sequence: TGTGCCAGCAGCCCGAGAGACCTGGGCAGGGGAGTAGCTGGGGCCAACGTCCTGACTTTC. This sequence encodes CASSPRDLGRGVAGANVLTF.

The chain has TRBV11-2 and TRBJ2-3; 7 nucleotides match TRBD1. CDR1 and CDR2 from the germline V gene are SGHAT and FQNNGV. The CDR3 loop spans 15 amino acids. J was trimmed by 3 bases and V by 5 bases; bases with no gene match: 8. The CDR3 nucleotides read TGTGCCAGCAGCCCCGGACAGGCTGGGACAGATACGCAGTATTTT. Translating gives CASSPGQAGTDTQYF.

The CDR3: CASGDGLAQQFF. The CDR3 nucleotides are TGTGCCAGCGGTGATGGACTAGCACAGCAGTTCTTC. This chain uses TRBV7-3 with TRBJ2-1; 8 nucleotides line up with TRBD2. V dropped 8 bases and J dropped 11; count of bases not matched to a gene: 8. Germline CDR1 reads SGHTA; CDR2 reads FQGTGA. The CDR3 consists of 12 residues. Together with reference TRBV7-3 and TRBJ2-1, the CDR3 gives the full variable domain: GAGVSQTPSNKVTEKGKYVELRCDPISGHTALYWYRQSLGQGPEFLIYFQGTGAADDSGLPNDRFFAVRPEGSVSTLKIQRTERGDSAVYLCASGDGLAQQFFGPGTRLTVL.

The rearrangement links TRBV7-9 to TRBJ2-7; D is uncertain. V was clipped by 5 bases and J by 8 bases, with 13 bases between them. The CDR3 extends over 12 amino acids. The germline V gene has CDR1 SEHNR and CDR2 FQNEAQ (reference sequence). The CDR3 sequence is CASSTTAPQQYF. The CDR3 DNA sequence: TGTGCCAGCAGCACCACCGCGCCGCAGCAGTACTTC.

The chain has TRBV24-1 and TRBJ2-1; 12 bases align to TRBD2. Looked up from germline, CDR1 is KGHDR and CDR2 is SFDVKD. Unmatched junction bases numbered 5, after V lost 4 bases and J lost 5 bases. There are 16 residues in the CDR3. Written as DNA, the CDR3 is TGTGCCACCAGTGACCGACTAGCGGGAGTAAACAATGAGCAGTTCTTC. Protein sequence: CATSDRLAGVNNEQFF.

This clone was counted only a few times. V is TRBV12-3 or TRBV12-4 and J is TRBJ1-2; the D is unclear. V was pared by 6 bases and J by 7 bases, with 15 bases between. This CDR3 is 13 amino acids long. CDR3 protein: CASRPDASVGYTF. CDR3 sequence (DNA): TGTGCCAGCAGGCCGGATGCAAGCGTTGGCTACACCTTC.

The chain uses TRBV5-1 and TRBJ2-5; perhaps TRBD2 as D (6 bases). With 0 bases removed from V and 6 bases from J, the gap between germline ends came to 15 bases. This CDR3 region has 15 residues. CDR1 and CDR2 from the germline V gene are SGHRS and YFSETQ. The CDR3 region has the DNA TGCGCCAGCAGCTTGGCACCCGGGGACTTTCAGACCCAGTACTTC. Translating it yields CASSLAPGDFQTQYF.

This clone was counted a few times. The chain has TRBV6-6 and TRBJ1-1, with 8 nucleotides matching TRBD1. Trimming took 6 bases from V and 1 from J; bases not matched to a gene: 7. The CDR3 is 15 amino acids. Germline CDR1 and CDR2: MNHNY and SVGAGI (reference sequence). CDR3 nucleotides: TGTGCCAGCAGAAACACACAGGGGGAGAACACTGAAGCTTTCTTT. Protein: CASRNTQGENTEAFF.